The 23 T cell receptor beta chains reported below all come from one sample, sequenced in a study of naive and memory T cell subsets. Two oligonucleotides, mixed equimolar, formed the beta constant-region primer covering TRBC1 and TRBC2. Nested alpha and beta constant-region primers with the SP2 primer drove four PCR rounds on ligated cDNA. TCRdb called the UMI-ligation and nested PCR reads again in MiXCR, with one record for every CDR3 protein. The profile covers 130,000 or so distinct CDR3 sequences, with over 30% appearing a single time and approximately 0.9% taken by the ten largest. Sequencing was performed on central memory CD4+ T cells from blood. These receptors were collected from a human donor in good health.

CDR3 sequence (DNA): TGTGCCAGCAGGACCTTTGCTAGTGAAAAACTGTTTTTT. Translated: CASRTFASEKLFF. J is TRBJ1-4 and V is TRBV13; D unresolved. This CDR3 is 13 amino acids long. Germline CDR1 is PRHDT and CDR2 is FYEKMQ (reference sequence). The V end lost 6 bases, the J end lost 7 bases, and 12 bases lay between the germline ends.

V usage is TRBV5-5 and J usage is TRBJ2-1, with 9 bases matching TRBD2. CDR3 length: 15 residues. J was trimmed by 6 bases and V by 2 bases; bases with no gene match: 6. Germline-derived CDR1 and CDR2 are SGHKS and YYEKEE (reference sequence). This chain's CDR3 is CASSLLAGLVNEQFF. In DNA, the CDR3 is TGTGCCAGCAGCTTACTAGCGGGTCTGGTCAATGAGCAGTTCTTC. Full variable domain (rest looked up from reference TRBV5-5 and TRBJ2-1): DAGVTQSPTHLIKTRGQQVTLRCSPISGHKSVSWYQQVLGQGPQFIFQYYEKEERGRGNFPDRFSARQFPNYSSELNVNALLLGDSALYLCASSLLAGLVNEQFFGPGTRLTVL.

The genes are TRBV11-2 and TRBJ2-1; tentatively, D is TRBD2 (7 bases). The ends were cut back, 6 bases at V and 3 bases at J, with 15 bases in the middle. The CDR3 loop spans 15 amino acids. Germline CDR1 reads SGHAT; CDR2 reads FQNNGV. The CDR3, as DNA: TGTGCCAGCAGTAGGGGGAGGGGAGGCTACAATGAGCAGTTCTTC. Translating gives CASSRGRGGYNEQFF.

This CDR3 reads CSVLTHIGNTIYF. The CDR3 nucleotides are TGCAGTGTGCTGACACACATTGGAAACACCATATATTTT. V and J are TRBV20-1 and TRBJ1-3; D gene uncertain. The ends were cut back, 7 bases at V and 3 bases at J, with 13 bases in the middle. The CDR3 has 13 residues. CDR1 is DFQATT and CDR2 is SNEGSKA in the germline V gene (reference sequence).

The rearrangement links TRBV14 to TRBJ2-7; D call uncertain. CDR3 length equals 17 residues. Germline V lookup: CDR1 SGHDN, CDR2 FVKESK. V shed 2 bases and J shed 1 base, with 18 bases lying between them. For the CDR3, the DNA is TGTGCCAGCAGCCAATCTCTTGGTAGGGCAGGTTCCTACGAGCAGTACTTC. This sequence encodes CASSQSLGRAGSYEQYF. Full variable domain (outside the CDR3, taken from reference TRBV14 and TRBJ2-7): EAGVTQFPSHSVIEKGQTVTLRCDPISGHDNLYWYRRVMGKEIKFLLHFVKESKQDESGMPNNRFLAERTGGTYSTLKVQPAELEDSGVYFCASSQSLGRAGSYEQYFGPGTRLTVT.

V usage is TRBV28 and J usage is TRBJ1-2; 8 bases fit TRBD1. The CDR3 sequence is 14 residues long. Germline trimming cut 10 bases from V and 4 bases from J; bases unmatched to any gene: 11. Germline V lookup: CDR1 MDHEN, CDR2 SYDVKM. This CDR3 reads CATIRSGGFYGYTF. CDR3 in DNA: TGTGCCACCATCCGTTCAGGGGGCTTCTATGGCTACACCTTC.

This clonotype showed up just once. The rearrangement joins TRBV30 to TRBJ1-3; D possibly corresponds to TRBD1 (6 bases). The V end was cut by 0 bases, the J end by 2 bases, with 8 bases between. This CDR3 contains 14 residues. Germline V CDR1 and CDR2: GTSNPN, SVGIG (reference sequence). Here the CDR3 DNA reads TGTGCCTGGAGTGTCTCAGGGGCTGGAAACACCATATATTTT. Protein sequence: CAWSVSGAGNTIYF.

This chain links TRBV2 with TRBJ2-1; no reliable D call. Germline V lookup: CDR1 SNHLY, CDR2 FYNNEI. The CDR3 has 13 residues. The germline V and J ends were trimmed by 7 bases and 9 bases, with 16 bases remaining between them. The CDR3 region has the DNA TGTGCCAGCATTACAGCTGGGTCGGGTGAGCAGTTCTTC. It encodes CASITAGSGEQFF.

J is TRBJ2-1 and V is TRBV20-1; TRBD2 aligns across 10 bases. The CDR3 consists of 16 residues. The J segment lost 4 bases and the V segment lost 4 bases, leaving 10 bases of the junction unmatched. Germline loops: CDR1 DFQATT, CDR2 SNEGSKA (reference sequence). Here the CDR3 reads CSAKPSGRENYNEQFF. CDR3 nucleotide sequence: TGCAGTGCTAAACCGAGCGGGAGGGAGAATTACAATGAGCAGTTCTTC.

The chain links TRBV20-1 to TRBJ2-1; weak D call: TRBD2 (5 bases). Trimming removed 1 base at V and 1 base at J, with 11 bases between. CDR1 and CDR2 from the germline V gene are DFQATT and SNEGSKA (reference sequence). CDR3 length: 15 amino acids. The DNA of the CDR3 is TGCAGTGCTAGAGGACATAGCGCTTCCTACAATGAGCAGTTCTTC. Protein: CSARGHSASYNEQFF.

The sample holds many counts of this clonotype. The CDR3 sequence: CSVRVGANEQFF. Written as DNA, the CDR3 is TGCAGCGTGAGGGTCGGGGCTAATGAGCAGTTCTTC. The rearrangement links TRBV29-1 to TRBJ2-1; D possibly matches TRBD1 or TRBD2 (5 bases each). CDR3 length equals 12 residues. Germline V gene data show CDR1 as SQVTM and CDR2 as ANQGSEA. V shed 6 bases and J shed 7 bases, with 13 bases lying between them.

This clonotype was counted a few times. The chain's CDR3 is CASSSPVLGADLAKNIQYF. The CDR3 nucleotides read TGTGCCAGCAGTTCACCCGTATTAGGGGCGGATCTAGCCAAAAACATTCAGTACTTC. The gene calls are TRBV28 and TRBJ2-4; a possible D gene is TRBD1 (5 bases). V was cut by 4 bases and J by 0 bases, with 22 bases left in between. The CDR3 loop spans 19 amino acids. CDR1 is MDHEN, CDR2 SYDVKM, per germline.

CDR3 DNA sequence: TGTGCCAGCAGTCTAGCGGGAGTCACAGAGTTGGTCGGGGAGCTGTTTTTT. The encoded protein is CASSLAGVTELVGELFF. V gene TRBV6-2 or TRBV6-3 combines with J gene TRBJ2-2; 10 bases align to TRBD2. V lost 5 bases, J lost 7 bases, and 13 bases stayed unmatched. This CDR3 has 17 residues. Germline CDR1 is MNHEY and CDR2 is SVGEGT.

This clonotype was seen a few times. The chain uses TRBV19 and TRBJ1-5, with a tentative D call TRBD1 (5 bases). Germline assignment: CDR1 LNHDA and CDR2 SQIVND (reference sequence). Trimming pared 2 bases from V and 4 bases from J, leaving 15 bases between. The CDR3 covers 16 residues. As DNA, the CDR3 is TGTGCCAGTAGTATATCAGCCAGGCAGGGTAATCAGCCCCAGCATTTT. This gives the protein CASSISARQGNQPQHF.

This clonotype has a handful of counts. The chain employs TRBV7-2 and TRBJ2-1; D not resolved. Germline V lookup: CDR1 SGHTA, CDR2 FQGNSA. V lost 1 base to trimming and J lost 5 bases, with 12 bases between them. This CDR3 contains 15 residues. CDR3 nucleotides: TGTGCCAGCAGCTTAGAATATTATCCGGACAATGAGCAGTTCTTC. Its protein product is CASSLEYYPDNEQFF.

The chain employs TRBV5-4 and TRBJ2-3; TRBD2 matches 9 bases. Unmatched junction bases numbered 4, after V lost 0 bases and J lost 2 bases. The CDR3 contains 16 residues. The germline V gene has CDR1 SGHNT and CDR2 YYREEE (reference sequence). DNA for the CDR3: TGTGCCAGCAGCTTGGAGACTAGCGGCCACACAGATACGCAGTATTTT. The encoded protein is CASSLETSGHTDTQYF.

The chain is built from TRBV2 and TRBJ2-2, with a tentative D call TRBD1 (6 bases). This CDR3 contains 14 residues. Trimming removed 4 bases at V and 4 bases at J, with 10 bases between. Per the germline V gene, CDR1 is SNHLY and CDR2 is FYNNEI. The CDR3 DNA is TGTGCCAGCAGTGTCCTGACAGGCACCGGGGAGCTGTTTTTT. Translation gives CASSVLTGTGELFF.

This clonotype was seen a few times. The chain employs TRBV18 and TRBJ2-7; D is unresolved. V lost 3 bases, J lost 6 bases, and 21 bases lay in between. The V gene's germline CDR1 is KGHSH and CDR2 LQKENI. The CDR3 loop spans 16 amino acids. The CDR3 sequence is CASSPTTGRAKGEQYF. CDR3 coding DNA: TGTGCCAGCTCACCGACGACTGGCAGAGCAAAGGGCGAGCAGTACTTC. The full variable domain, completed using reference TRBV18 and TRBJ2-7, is NAGVMQNPRHLVRRRGQEARLRCSPMKGHSHVYWYRQLPEEGLKFMVYLQKENIIDESGMPKERFSAEFPKEGPSILRIQQVVRGDSAAYFCASSPTTGRAKGEQYFGPGTRLTVT.

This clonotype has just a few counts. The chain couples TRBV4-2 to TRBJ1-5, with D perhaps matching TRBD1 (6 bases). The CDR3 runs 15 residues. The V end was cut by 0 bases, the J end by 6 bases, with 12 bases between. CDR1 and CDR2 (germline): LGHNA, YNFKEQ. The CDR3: CASSQDGAGAQPQHF. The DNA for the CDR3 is TGTGCCAGCAGCCAAGATGGGGCAGGGGCTCAGCCCCAGCATTTT.

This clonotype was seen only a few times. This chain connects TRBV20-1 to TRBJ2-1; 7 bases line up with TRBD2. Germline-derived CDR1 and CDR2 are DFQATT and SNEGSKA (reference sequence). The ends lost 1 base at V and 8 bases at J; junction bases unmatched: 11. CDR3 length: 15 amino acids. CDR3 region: CSARGAGVTFYEQFF. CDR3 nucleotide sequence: TGCAGTGCTAGAGGGGCGGGAGTGACCTTCTATGAGCAGTTCTTC.

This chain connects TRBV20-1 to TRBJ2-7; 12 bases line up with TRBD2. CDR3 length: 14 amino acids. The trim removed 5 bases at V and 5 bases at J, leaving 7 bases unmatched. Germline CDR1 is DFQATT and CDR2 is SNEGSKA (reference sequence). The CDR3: CSAAASGRENEQYF. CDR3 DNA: TGCAGTGCTGCGGCTAGCGGGAGGGAGAACGAGCAGTACTTC.

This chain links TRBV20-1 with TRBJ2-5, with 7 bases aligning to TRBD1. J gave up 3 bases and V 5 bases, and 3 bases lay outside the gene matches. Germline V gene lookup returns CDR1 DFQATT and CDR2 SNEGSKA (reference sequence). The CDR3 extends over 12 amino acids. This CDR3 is CSASDRKETQYF. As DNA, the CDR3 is TGCAGTGCTTCGGACAGGAAAGAGACCCAGTACTTC.

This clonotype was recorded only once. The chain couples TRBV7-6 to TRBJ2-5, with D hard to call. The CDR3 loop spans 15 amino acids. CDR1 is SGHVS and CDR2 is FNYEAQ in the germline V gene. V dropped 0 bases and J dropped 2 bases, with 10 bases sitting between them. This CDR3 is CASSLAGVSQETQYF. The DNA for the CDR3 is TGTGCCAGCAGCTTAGCCGGAGTTTCTCAAGAGACCCAGTACTTC. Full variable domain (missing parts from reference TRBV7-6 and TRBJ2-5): GAGVSQSPRYKVTKRGQDVALRCDPISGHVSLYWYRQALGQGPEFLTYFNYEAQQDKSGLPNDRFSAERPEGSISTLTIQRTEQRDSAMYRCASSLAGVSQETQYFGPGTRLLVL.